This is a list of T cell receptor beta chains from one sample in a study of radiation and T cells in renal cell carcinoma. Assay used: immunoSEQ multiplex PCR; TCRdb lists only in-frame clones, some missing. The repertoire consists of some 120,000 clones, with around 90% occurring once and the leading ten covering 5% to 6.5%. The sequencing used blood, collected from a patient whose treatment included radiotherapy and nephrectomy. All receptors come from a woman in her 70s with renal cell carcinoma. Both conserved end residues are trimmed from each CDR3. D genes are given only for firm matches.

j_call: TRBJ1-1
d_call: NA
v_call: TRBV4-2
cdr3_aa: ASSQRWNTEAF

j_call: TRBJ2-7
d_call: NA
v_call: TRBV2
cdr3_aa: ASKTGFVEQY

j_call: TRBJ1-1
d_call: NA
v_call: TRBV6-5
cdr3_aa: ASSIRTNTEAF

j_call: TRBJ1-1
d_call: NA
v_call: TRBV5-8
cdr3_aa: ASSLTGWADTEAF

j_call: TRBJ2-2
d_call: NA
v_call: TRBV4-3
cdr3_aa: ASSRDGSTGELF

j_call: TRBJ1-5
d_call: NA
v_call: TRBV6-1
cdr3_aa: ASSSTGLVQPQH

j_call: TRBJ2-3
d_call: NA
v_call: TRBV9
cdr3_aa: ASSVGPGGSTDTQY

j_call: TRBJ2-7
d_call: NA
v_call: TRBV9
cdr3_aa: ASSPGEGAEAYEQY

j_call: TRBJ1-2
d_call: NA
v_call: TRBV18
cdr3_aa: ASSPETNIGGYT

j_call: TRBJ1-1
d_call: TRBD1
v_call: TRBV9
cdr3_aa: ASSGDRGNLDEAF

j_call: TRBJ2-5
d_call: NA
v_call: TRBV5-4
cdr3_aa: ASSLNPGEETQY

j_call: TRBJ2-5
d_call: TRBD2
v_call: TRBV19
cdr3_aa: ASSVTGTSGGASQETQY

j_call: TRBJ2-5
d_call: NA
v_call: TRBV2
cdr3_aa: ASRVVGAETQY

j_call: TRBJ2-6
d_call: TRBD1
v_call: TRBV19
cdr3_aa: ASRDRTPEGANVLT

j_call: TRBJ1-1
d_call: NA
v_call: TRBV7-2
cdr3_aa: ASSQSTEAF

j_call: TRBJ1-6
d_call: TRBD1
v_call: TRBV7-9
cdr3_aa: ASSSIPGQGNSPLH

j_call: TRBJ2-3
d_call: NA
v_call: TRBV5-1
cdr3_aa: ASSPPGGRGDTQY

j_call: TRBJ1-2
d_call: TRBD1
v_call: TRBV7-9
cdr3_aa: ASSLPRLGQGDYGYT

j_call: TRBJ1-2
d_call: NA
v_call: TRBV11-2
cdr3_aa: ASSFSGPGGHGYT

j_call: TRBJ1-2
d_call: NA
v_call: TRBV7-9
cdr3_aa: ASSLRTPTNYGYT

j_call: TRBJ1-1
d_call: NA
v_call: TRBV7-2
cdr3_aa: ASSLDSARNTEAF

j_call: TRBJ2-7
d_call: NA
v_call: TRBV10-3
cdr3_aa: AISASGFMY

j_call: TRBJ2-3
d_call: NA
v_call: TRBV4-2
cdr3_aa: ASSQETGRKY

j_call: TRBJ1-2
d_call: NA
v_call: TRBV6-1
cdr3_aa: ASSMVAEDGYT

j_call: TRBJ1-1
d_call: NA
v_call: TRBV5-6
cdr3_aa: ASSLSPRLKYTEAF

j_call: TRBJ1-4
d_call: NA
v_call: TRBV11-3
cdr3_aa: ASSLVQGEKLF

j_call: TRBJ2-1
d_call: NA
v_call: TRBV6-6
cdr3_aa: ASRTSRDEQF

j_call: TRBJ2-5
d_call: TRBD1
v_call: TRBV5-5
cdr3_aa: ASSSLMTGSAETQY

j_call: TRBJ1-2
d_call: TRBD1
v_call: TRBV28
cdr3_aa: ASRDLRGSYGYT

j_call: TRBJ2-7
d_call: TRBD2
v_call: TRBV15
cdr3_aa: ATSRGGGLTYEQY

j_call: TRBJ2-5
d_call: TRBD1
v_call: TRBV7-9
cdr3_aa: ASSLAGGDRGQETQY

j_call: TRBJ2-7
d_call: NA
v_call: TRBV7-9
cdr3_aa: ASSSLFDQSSYEQY

j_call: TRBJ2-6
d_call: TRBD2
v_call: TRBV2
cdr3_aa: ASSATSGGGSGANVLT

j_call: TRBJ1-1
d_call: NA
v_call: TRBV9
cdr3_aa: ASSVVTIRDSEAF

j_call: TRBJ1-5
d_call: TRBD1
v_call: TRBV6-1
cdr3_aa: ASSGQGASGNQPQH

j_call: TRBJ2-1
d_call: NA
v_call: TRBV6-1
cdr3_aa: ASSEDPYNEQF

j_call: TRBJ2-6
d_call: NA
v_call: TRBV13
cdr3_aa: ASSLEQAGANVLT

j_call: TRBJ1-2
d_call: NA
v_call: TRBV5-1
cdr3_aa: ASSLHGGAGRTPSPNYGYT

j_call: TRBJ1-2
d_call: TRBD1
v_call: TRBV19
cdr3_aa: ASSTRQGAYGYT

j_call: TRBJ1-5
d_call: TRBD1
v_call: TRBV7-2
cdr3_aa: ASSSTGASNQPQH

j_call: TRBJ2-2
d_call: NA
v_call: TRBV7-9
cdr3_aa: ASSLDRDYTGELF

j_call: TRBJ2-7
d_call: NA
v_call: TRBV6-5
cdr3_aa: ASSYGVGEIAYEQY

j_call: TRBJ1-5
d_call: TRBD1
v_call: TRBV28
cdr3_aa: ASMENRGGNQPQH

j_call: TRBJ2-3
d_call: TRBD2
v_call: TRBV4-1
cdr3_aa: ASSQAGTSGGTDTQY

j_call: TRBJ1-1
d_call: NA
v_call: TRBV28
cdr3_aa: ASSGGGAMNTEAF

j_call: TRBJ1-1
d_call: NA
v_call: TRBV6-5
cdr3_aa: ASRDQRDKAF

j_call: TRBJ1-5
d_call: NA
v_call: TRBV23-1
cdr3_aa: ASSLPGTPTQPQH

j_call: TRBJ1-1
d_call: NA
v_call: TRBV19
cdr3_aa: ASSFLGSEAF

j_call: TRBJ2-7
d_call: TRBD2
v_call: TRBV28
cdr3_aa: ASSRLAGGNYEQY

j_call: TRBJ2-5
d_call: TRBD2
v_call: TRBV7-3
cdr3_aa: ASSLLAEETQY

j_call: TRBJ2-3
d_call: NA
v_call: TRBV29-1
cdr3_aa: SVARGGSTDTQY

j_call: TRBJ2-3
d_call: NA
v_call: TRBV6-4
cdr3_aa: ASSDSGGGAADTQY

j_call: TRBJ1-4
d_call: TRBD1
v_call: TRBV30
cdr3_aa: ACSGTGTQGVKLF

j_call: TRBJ2-2
d_call: NA
v_call: TRBV5-4
cdr3_aa: ASSLAGEVRELF

j_call: TRBJ2-2
d_call: TRBD2
v_call: TRBV9
cdr3_aa: ASSVASGVEVELF

j_call: TRBJ2-3
d_call: NA
v_call: TRBV18
cdr3_aa: ASSWDFTDTQY

j_call: TRBJ2-2
d_call: TRBD1
v_call: TRBV7-8
cdr3_aa: ASSPTGGWTGELF

j_call: TRBJ2-1
d_call: TRBD2
v_call: TRBV18
cdr3_aa: ASSPLGLAGLNEQF

j_call: TRBJ1-1
d_call: NA
v_call: TRBV11-1
cdr3_aa: ASSLIRDVTEAF

j_call: TRBJ2-3
d_call: NA
v_call: TRBV25-1
cdr3_aa: ASSVFWGDTQY